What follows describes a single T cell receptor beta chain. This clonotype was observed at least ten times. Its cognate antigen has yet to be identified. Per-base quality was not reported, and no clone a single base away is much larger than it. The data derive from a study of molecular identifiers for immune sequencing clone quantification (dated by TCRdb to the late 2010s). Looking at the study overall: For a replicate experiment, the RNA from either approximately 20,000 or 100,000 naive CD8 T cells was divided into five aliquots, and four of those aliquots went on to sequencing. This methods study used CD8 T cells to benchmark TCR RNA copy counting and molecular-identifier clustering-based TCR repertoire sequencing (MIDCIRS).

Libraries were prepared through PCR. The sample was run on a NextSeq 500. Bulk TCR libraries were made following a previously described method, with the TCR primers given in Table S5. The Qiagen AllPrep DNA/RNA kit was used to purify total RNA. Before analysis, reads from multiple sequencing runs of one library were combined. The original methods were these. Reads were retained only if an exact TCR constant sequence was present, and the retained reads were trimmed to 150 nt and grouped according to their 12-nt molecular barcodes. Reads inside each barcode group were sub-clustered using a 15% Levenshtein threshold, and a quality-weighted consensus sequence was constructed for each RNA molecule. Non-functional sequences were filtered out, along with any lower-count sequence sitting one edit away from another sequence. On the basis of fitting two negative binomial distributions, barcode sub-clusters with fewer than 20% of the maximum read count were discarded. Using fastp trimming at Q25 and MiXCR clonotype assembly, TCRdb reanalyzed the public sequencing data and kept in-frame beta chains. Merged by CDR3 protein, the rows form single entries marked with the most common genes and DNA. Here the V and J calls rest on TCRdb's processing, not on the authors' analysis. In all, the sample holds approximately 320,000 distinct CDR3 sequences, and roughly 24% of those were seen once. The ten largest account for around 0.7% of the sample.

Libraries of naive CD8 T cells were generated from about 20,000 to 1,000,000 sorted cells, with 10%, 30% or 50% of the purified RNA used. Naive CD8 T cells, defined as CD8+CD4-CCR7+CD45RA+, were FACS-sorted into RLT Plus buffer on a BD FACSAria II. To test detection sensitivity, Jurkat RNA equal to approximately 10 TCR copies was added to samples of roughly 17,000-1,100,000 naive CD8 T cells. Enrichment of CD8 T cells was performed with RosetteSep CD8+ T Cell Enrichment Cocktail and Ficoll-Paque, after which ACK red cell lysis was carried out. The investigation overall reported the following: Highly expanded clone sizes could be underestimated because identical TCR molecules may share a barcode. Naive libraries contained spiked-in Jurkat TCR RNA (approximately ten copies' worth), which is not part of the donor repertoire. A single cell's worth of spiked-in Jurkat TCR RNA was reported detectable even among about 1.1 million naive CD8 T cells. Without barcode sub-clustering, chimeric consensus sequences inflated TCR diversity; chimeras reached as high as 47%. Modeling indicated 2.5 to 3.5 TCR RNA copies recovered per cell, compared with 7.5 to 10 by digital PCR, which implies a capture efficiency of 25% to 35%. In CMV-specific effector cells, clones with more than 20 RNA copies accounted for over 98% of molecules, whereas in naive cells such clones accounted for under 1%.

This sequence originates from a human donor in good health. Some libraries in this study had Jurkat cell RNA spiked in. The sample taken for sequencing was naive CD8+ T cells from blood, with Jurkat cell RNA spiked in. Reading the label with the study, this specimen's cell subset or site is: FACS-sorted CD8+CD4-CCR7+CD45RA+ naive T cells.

CDR3 reads: CASSQSADTQYF. The sequence in DNA is TGCGCCAGCAGCCAATCGGCCGATACGCAGTATTTT. Rearrangement joined TRBV4-3 to TRBJ2-3; the D gene cannot be resolved reliably. The germline V gene gives CDR1 as LGHNA and CDR2 as YSLEER. The CDR3, from cysteine to phenylalanine, totals 12 residues. Left in the record is the CDR3 DNA by itself, 36 bases read in frame from the first base. The trim is 2 bases for V and 6 bases for J, with a gap of 6 bases between the germline ends.